The rows below give T cell receptor beta chains drawn from one sample of a study of a mutant IDH1 vaccine in newly diagnosed glioma. Clones were read by immunoSEQ multiplex PCR, and TCRdb kept only the in-frame ones, dropping some. Among about 56,000 clones listed, less than 80% were seen once. For these TCRs, the target antigens are not known. Sequencing was performed on PBMCs, taken from a glioma patient whose treatment included an IDH1 peptide vaccine. The receptors were gathered from a man aged 45-60 years with glioma. The conserved cysteine and the conserved F or W are not part of the CDR3 here.

V gene	J gene	CDR3 protein
TRBV4-2	TRBJ2-5	ASSSEMGQGGETQY
TRBV19	TRBJ1-1	ASSPGEAEAF
TRBV5-1	TRBJ1-3	ASSNRASSGNTIY
TRBV6-5	TRBJ1-2	ASSDDRGHGYT
TRBV7-2	TRBJ2-5	ASSSQGAFSETQY
TRBV25-1	TRBJ2-5	ASSERAGIETQY
TRBV7-8	TRBJ2-7	ASSAGARTERTYEQY
TRBV7-2	TRBJ1-3	ASSLGARGGNTIY
TRBV7-2	TRBJ2-3	ASSSGFTDTQY
TRBV2	TRBJ2-5	ASSPRLAGRETQY
TRBV6-5	TRBJ2-1	ASRRGQGDNEQF
TRBV7-2	TRBJ2-7	ASSSRDGTYEQY
TRBV2	TRBJ2-7	ASSDGRGTNEQY
TRBV19	TRBJ1-1	ASSIGGARAF
TRBV7-9	TRBJ1-3	ASSKDRFSGNTIY
TRBV6-1	TRBJ2-3	ASSATSGGITDTQY
TRBV11-3	TRBJ1-1	ASSPGGTENTEAF
TRBV10-3	TRBJ1-2	AIRQGEDYGYT
TRBV9	TRBJ2-2	ASSGVETGELF
TRBV9	TRBJ1-1	ASSGSAGIGTEAF
TRBV5-6	TRBJ1-2	ASSLKYGYT
TRBV6-5	TRBJ1-1	ASSYHGLKREAF
TRBV25-1	TRBJ2-3	ASSEQLASDTQY
TRBV9	TRBJ2-5	ASSPKPGETQY
TRBV9	TRBJ2-3	ASSPRTGGTDTQY
TRBV6-1	TRBJ2-4	ASSQGNRANIQY
TRBV5-1	TRBJ2-7	ASSSDGPYEQY
TRBV7-8	TRBJ2-7	ASNRQGGRNYEQY
TRBV2	TRBJ2-1	ASSGTALNEQF
TRBV18	TRBJ1-5	ASSRDGSAFSNQPQH
TRBV18	TRBJ2-5	ASSFQGDGETQY
TRBV6-6	TRBJ2-2	ASSRSGELF
TRBV27	TRBJ2-7	ASNPGLAAGGTTYEQY
TRBV15	TRBJ2-7	ATREGPYEQY
TRBV29-1	TRBJ2-1	SVGGTSGGALSNEQF
TRBV5-1	TRBJ2-1	ASSVPRTAYNEQF
TRBV9	TRBJ2-3	ASSVGSITDTQY
TRBV10-3	TRBJ1-6	AIRGSGQVTLH
TRBV6-5	TRBJ1-1	ASSYSPGGNTEAF
TRBV10-3	TRBJ1-2	AISESVGSYGYT